The present TCR beta chain was sequenced within a study of persistence of HIV-infected CD4 T cells. Study details: Donors had been on suppressive ART for a median of around eight years.

This clone was counted only a few times. As yet, its antigen is unknown. This nonspecific control used anti-CD3/anti-CD28 bead stimulation of CD4+ T cells. Sorting of responding CD4+ T cells relied on upregulated CD40 ligand together with CD69. Donors had CD4+ T cell counts above 400 cells/uL and were CMV-seropositive. The libraries were made with immunoSEQ version 4 in survey mode. Produced via immunoSEQ multiplex PCR; TCRdb's table is partial and in-frame only. The data show approximately 45,000 clones, around 89% seen once. Germline lookup yields CDR1 SEHNR and CDR2 FQNEAQ (reference sequence). V was shortened by 2 bases and J by 3 bases, with 10 bases between the two germline ends. This CDR3 is built from 14 residues. General observations from the study: Proviral oligoclonality tracked with TCR oligoclonality within the same sorted cells. Compared with CD3/CD28-stimulated cells, CMV- and Gag-responding cells showed lower TCRbeta richness.

The chain uses TRBV7-9 and TRBJ1-2, with D possibly matching TRBD1 (5 bases). Source: CD4+ T cells sorted from PBMCs after approximately 19-hour stimulation, taken from a patient who received antiretroviral therapy. The sequence came from an adult woman with HIV who was CMV-seropositive. CDR3 sequence reads: CASSLSREDYGYTF. In nucleotides, the CDR3 is TGTGCCAGCAGCTTATCCAGGGAAGACTATGGCTACACCTTC.